The TCR beta chain described here comes from a study of long-term antiretroviral therapy in people with HIV. The CDR3 sequence runs 13 residues, both termini included. The germline V gene has CDR1 MNHEY and CDR2 SMNVEV (reference sequence). Concerning this clone: Its antigen is as yet unknown. No DNA is shown, since the ends of the CDR3 on it are uncertain; the CDR3 is the one TCRdb lists.

immunoSEQ v3.0 was run at survey level. Some clones are missing from TCRdb's copy, which holds only in-frame ones; the method was immunoSEQ multiplex PCR. The sample has approximately 21,000 clones; around 80% are singletons. General observations from the study: Investigators report no available data on ART adherence, viral resistance or therapy changes.

This sequence was found in a man aged 50 or older with HIV. The rearrangement uses TRBV27 and TRBJ1-2. Sample: unsorted PBMCs, taken 0.3 years after starting antiretroviral therapy. CDR3: CASSTSADYGYTF.